The entry below gives a single T cell receptor (beta chain) sequence along with its context. Some clones are missing from TCRdb's copy, which holds only in-frame ones; the method was immunoSEQ multiplex PCR. The repertoire holds 100,000 to 150,000 clones, over 85% seen once, with 6.2% in the top ten. This entry comes from a study of T cell changes during pregnancy in multiple sclerosis. Germline trimming cut 6 bases from V and 5 bases from J; bases unmatched to any gene: 4. Germline CDR1 is SGHTA and CDR2 is FQGNSA. CDR3 length equals 14 residues. V gene TRBV7-2 combines with J gene TRBJ2-7; the match to TRBD2 covers 13 bases. This clonotype originated in a female donor with multiple sclerosis, enrolled in a pregnancy study. The material was peripheral blood, obtained before pregnancy. This CDR3 reads CASRAGTSGDEQYF. In DNA form, the CDR3 reads TGTGCCAGCAGGGCCGGGACTAGCGGGGACGAGCAGTACTTC.